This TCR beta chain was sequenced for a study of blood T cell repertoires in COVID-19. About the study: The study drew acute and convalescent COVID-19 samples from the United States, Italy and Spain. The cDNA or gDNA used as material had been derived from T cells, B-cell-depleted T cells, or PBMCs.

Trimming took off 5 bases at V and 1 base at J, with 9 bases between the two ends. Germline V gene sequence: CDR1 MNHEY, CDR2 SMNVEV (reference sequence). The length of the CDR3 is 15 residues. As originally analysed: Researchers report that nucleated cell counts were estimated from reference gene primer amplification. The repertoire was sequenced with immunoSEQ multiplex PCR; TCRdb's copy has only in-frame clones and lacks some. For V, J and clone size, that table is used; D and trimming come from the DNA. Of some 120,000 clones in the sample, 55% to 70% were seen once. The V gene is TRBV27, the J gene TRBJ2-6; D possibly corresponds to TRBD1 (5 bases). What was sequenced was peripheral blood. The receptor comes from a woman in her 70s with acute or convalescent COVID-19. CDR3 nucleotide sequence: TGTGCCAGCAGTCCAGGGTTTTCTGGGGCCAACGTCCTGACTTTC. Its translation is CASSPGFSGANVLTF.